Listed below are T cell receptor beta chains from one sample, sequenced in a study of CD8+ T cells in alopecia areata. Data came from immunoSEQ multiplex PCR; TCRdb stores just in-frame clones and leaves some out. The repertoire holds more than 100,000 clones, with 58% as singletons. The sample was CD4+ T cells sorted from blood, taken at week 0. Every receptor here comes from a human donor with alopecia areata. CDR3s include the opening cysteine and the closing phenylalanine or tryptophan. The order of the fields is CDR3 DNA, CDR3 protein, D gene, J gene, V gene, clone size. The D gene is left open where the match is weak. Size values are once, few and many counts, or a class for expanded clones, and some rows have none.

CDR3 DNA: TGTGCCATCAGTGGTGGGGCGGGGAACACCGGGGAGCTGTTTTTT
CDR3 protein: CAISGGAGNTGELFF
D gene: .
J gene: TRBJ2-2
V gene: TRBV10-3
clone size: few

CDR3 DNA: TGTGCCAGCAGCTTAGGGGAGAATTCACCCCTCCACTTT
CDR3 protein: CASSLGENSPLHF
D gene: .
J gene: TRBJ1-6
V gene: TRBV7-6
clone size: .

CDR3 DNA: TGTGCCAGCAAAGGACCACACTACAATGAGCAGTTCTTC
CDR3 protein: CASKGPHYNEQFF
D gene: .
J gene: TRBJ2-1
V gene: TRBV5-6
clone size: .

CDR3 DNA: TGTGCCAGCAGCGTTGGACAGGGGGCAGGTTCCTACGAGCAGTACTTC
CDR3 protein: CASSVGQGAGSYEQYF
D gene: TRBD1
J gene: TRBJ2-7
V gene: TRBV9
clone size: .

CDR3 DNA: TGTGCCACCGGAGGACAGAATGAAGCTTTCTTT
CDR3 protein: CATGGQNEAFF
D gene: .
J gene: TRBJ1-1
V gene: TRBV2
clone size: .

CDR3 DNA: TGCAGCGTTGCCGACAGAGCCACCGGGGAGCTGTTTTTT
CDR3 protein: CSVADRATGELFF
D gene: .
J gene: TRBJ2-2
V gene: TRBV29-1
clone size: .

CDR3 DNA: TGTGCCAGCAGCTCCGGCGGCGGCATGAACACTGAAGCTTTCTTT
CDR3 protein: CASSSGGGMNTEAFF
D gene: .
J gene: TRBJ1-1
V gene: TRBV7-3
clone size: .

CDR3 DNA: TGCGCCAGCAGAAAGGACAGAGGGTACGAGCAGTACTTC
CDR3 protein: CASRKDRGYEQYF
D gene: .
J gene: TRBJ2-7
V gene: TRBV5-1
clone size: .

CDR3 DNA: TGCGCCAGCAGCTGGAAGGGGAGCTATGGCTACACCTTC
CDR3 protein: CASSWKGSYGYTF
D gene: .
J gene: TRBJ1-2
V gene: TRBV5-1
clone size: .

CDR3 DNA: TGTGCCAGCAGCTTACTAGCGGGAGGGTCCCATGAGCAGTTCTTC
CDR3 protein: CASSLLAGGSHEQFF
D gene: TRBD2
J gene: TRBJ2-1
V gene: TRBV5-4
clone size: .

CDR3 DNA: TGTGCCAGCAGCCTCACCGGGACAGGGGGCATCTATGGCTACACCTTC
CDR3 protein: CASSLTGTGGIYGYTF
D gene: TRBD1
J gene: TRBJ1-2
V gene: TRBV7-2
clone size: .

CDR3 DNA: TGTGCCAGTAGTAGTTCTCAGGCCTACGCGGTCGACCTGCGGGAGACCCAGTACTTC
CDR3 protein: CASSSSQAYAVDLRETQYF
D gene: .
J gene: TRBJ2-5
V gene: TRBV19
clone size: .

CDR3 DNA: TGTGCCAGCAGCCGGGTTATCTACGAGCAGTACTTC
CDR3 protein: CASSRVIYEQYF
D gene: .
J gene: TRBJ2-7
V gene: TRBV2
clone size: .

CDR3 DNA: TGTGCCAGCAGCGGGGGGGCAGAGAGAGAGACCCAGTACTTC
CDR3 protein: CASSGGAERETQYF
D gene: .
J gene: TRBJ2-5
V gene: TRBV9
clone size: .

CDR3 DNA: TGTGCCAGCAGCCCCCGGGTGGGAGAGCAGTACTTC
CDR3 protein: CASSPRVGEQYF
D gene: .
J gene: TRBJ2-7
V gene: TRBV27
clone size: .

CDR3 DNA: TGCGCCAGCAGCTTGGGTCACCCCACCGGGGAGCTGTTTTTT
CDR3 protein: CASSLGHPTGELFF
D gene: .
J gene: TRBJ2-2
V gene: TRBV5-1
clone size: .

CDR3 DNA: TGTGCCAGCAGCCTCGGACTAGCGGGGACCCAAGAGACCCAGTACTTC
CDR3 protein: CASSLGLAGTQETQYF
D gene: TRBD2
J gene: TRBJ2-5
V gene: TRBV14
clone size: .